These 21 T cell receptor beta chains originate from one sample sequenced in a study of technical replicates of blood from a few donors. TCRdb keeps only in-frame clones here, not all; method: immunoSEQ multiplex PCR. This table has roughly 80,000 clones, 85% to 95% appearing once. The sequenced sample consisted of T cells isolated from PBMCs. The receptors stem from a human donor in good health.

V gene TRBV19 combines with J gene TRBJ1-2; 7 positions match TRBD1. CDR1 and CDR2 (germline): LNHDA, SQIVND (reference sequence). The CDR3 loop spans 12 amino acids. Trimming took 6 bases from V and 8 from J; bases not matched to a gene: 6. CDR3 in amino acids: CASRTGDGGYTF. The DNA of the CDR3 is TGTGCCAGTAGAACAGGGGATGGAGGCTACACCTTC. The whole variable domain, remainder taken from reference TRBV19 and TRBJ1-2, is DGGITQSPKYLFRKEGQNVTLSCEQNLNHDAMYWYRQDPGQGLRLIYYSQIVNDFQKGDIAEGYSVSREKKESFPLTVTSAQKNPTAFYLCASRTGDGGYTFGSGTRLTVV.

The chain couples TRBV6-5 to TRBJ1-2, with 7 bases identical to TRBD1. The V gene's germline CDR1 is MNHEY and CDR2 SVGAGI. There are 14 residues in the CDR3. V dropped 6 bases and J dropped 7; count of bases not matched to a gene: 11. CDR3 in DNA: TGTGCCAGCAGGCGGGGGGAGGGGGCAAGTGGCTACACCTTC. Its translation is CASRRGEGASGYTF.

CDR3 loop: CASTPWGGAETQYF. CDR3 nucleotide sequence: TGTGCCAGCACCCCTTGGGGGGGGGCGGAGACCCAGTACTTC. The chain has TRBV28 and TRBJ2-5; the D gene is possibly TRBD2 (7 bases). Germline V lookup: CDR1 MDHEN, CDR2 SYDVKM. V lost 7 bases and J 5 bases, leaving 17 bases between the germline ends. This CDR3 contains 14 residues.

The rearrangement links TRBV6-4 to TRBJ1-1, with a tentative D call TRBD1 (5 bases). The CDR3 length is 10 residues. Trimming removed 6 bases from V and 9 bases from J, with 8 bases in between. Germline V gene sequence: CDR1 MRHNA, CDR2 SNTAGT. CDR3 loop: CASRQVQAFF. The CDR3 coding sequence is TGTGCCAGCAGACAGGTCCAAGCTTTCTTT.

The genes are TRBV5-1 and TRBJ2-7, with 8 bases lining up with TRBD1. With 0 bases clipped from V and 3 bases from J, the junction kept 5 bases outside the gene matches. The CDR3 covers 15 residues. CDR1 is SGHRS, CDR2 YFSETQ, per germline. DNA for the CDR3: TGCGCCAGCAGCTTGGACGGGACAGGTCACTACGAGCAGTACTTC. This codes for CASSLDGTGHYEQYF.

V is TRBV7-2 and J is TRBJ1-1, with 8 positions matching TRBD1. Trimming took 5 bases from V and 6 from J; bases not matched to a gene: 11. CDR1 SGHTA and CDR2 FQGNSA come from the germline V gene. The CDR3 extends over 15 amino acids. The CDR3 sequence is CASSPMAGGMAEAFF. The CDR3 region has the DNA TGTGCCAGCAGCCCAATGGCAGGGGGCATGGCTGAAGCTTTCTTT.

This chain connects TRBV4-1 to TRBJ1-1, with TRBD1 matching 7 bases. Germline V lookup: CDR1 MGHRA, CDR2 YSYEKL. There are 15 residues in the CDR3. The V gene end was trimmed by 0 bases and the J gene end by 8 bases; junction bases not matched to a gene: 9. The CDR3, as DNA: TGCGCCAGCAGCCAAGAGAGGGTTCAGGGGGAGGAAGCTTTCTTT. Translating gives CASSQERVQGEEAFF.

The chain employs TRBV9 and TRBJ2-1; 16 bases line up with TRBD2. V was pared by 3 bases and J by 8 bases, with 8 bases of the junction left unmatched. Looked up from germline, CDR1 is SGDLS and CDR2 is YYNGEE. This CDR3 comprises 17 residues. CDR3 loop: CASSGQGLAGGLDEQFF. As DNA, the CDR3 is TGTGCCAGCAGCGGGCAGGGACTAGCGGGAGGGTTAGATGAGCAGTTCTTC.

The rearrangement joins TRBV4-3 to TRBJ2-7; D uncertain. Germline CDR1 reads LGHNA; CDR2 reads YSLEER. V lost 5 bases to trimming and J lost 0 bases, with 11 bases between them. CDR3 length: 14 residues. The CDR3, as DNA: TGCGCCAGCAGCAATATCGCGGACTCCTACGAGCAGTACTTC. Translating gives CASSNIADSYEQYF.

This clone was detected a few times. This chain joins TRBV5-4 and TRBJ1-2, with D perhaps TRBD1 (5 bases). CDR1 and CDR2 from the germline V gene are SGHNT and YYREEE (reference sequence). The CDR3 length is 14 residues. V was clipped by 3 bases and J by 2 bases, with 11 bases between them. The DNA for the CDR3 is TGTGCCAGCAGCTGGCGGACACTGAACTATGGCTACACCTTC. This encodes CASSWRTLNYGYTF.

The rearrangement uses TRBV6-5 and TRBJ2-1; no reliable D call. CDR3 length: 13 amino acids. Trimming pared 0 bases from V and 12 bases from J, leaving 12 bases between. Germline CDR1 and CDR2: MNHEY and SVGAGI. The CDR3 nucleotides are TGTGCCAGCAGTTACTCGATAGAGGCCCCGCAGTTCTTC. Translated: CASSYSIEAPQFF.

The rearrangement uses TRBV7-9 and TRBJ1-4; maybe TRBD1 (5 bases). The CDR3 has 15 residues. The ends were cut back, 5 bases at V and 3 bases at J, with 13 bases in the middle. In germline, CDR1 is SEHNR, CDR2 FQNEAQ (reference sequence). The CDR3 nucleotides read TGTGCCAGCAGCCGGACGGGGGGTCCTAATGAAAAACTGTTTTTT. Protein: CASSRTGGPNEKLFF.

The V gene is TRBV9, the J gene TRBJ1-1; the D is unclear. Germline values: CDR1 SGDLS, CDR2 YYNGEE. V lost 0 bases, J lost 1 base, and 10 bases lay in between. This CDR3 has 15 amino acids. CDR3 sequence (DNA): TGTGCCAGCAGCGTAGGGGCTCTCGGGAACACTGAAGCTTTCTTT. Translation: CASSVGALGNTEAFF.

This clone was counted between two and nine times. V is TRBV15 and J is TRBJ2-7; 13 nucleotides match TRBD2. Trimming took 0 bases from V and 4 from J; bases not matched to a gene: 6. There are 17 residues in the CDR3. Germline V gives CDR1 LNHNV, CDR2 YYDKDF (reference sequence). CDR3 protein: CATSREGTSGTNYEQYF. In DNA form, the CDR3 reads TGTGCCACCAGCAGAGAAGGGACTAGCGGGACAAATTACGAGCAGTACTTC.

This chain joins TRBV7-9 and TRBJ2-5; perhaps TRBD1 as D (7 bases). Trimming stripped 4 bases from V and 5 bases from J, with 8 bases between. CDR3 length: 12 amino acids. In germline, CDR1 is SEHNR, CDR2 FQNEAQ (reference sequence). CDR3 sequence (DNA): TGTGCCAGCAGCTCAGGGGGGGAGACCCAGTACTTC. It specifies CASSSGGETQYF.

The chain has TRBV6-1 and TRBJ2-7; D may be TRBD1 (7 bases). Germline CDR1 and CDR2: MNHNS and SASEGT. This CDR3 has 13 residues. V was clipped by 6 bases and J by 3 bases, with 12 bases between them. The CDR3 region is CASSGTAGYEQYF. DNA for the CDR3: TGTGCCAGCAGCGGGACAGCGGGCTACGAGCAGTACTTC.

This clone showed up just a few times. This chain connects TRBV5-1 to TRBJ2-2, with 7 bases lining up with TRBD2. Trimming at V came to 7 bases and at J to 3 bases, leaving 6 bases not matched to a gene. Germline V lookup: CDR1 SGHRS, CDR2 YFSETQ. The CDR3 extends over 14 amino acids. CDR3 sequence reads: CASSEREYTGELFF. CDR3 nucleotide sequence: TGCGCCAGCTCGGAGCGGGAATACACCGGGGAGCTGTTTTTT.

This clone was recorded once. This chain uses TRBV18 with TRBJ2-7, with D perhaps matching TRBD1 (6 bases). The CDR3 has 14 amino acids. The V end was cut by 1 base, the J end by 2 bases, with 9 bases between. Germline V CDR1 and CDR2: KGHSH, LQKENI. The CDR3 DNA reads TGTGCCAGCTCACCACGTCAGGGGACCTACGAGCAGTACTTC. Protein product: CASSPRQGTYEQYF.

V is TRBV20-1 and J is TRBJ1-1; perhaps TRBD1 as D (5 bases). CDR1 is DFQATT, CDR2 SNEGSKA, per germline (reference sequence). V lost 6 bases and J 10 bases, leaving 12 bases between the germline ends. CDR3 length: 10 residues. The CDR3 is CSAFWGGAFF. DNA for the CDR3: TGCAGTGCATTTTGGGGGGGAGCTTTCTTT.

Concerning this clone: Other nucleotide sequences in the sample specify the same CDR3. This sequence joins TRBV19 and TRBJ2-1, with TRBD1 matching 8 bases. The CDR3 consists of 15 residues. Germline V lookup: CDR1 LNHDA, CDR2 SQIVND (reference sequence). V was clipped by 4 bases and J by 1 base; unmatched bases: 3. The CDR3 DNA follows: TGTGCCAGTAGTACCGGACAGGGATCCTACAATGAGCAGTTCTTC. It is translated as CASSTGQGSYNEQFF.

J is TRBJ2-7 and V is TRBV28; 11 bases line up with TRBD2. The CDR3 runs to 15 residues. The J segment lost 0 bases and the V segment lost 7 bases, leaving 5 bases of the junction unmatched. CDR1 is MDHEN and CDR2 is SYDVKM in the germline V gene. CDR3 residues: CASKLAGGRSYEQYF. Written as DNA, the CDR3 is TGTGCCAGCAAGCTAGCGGGAGGCCGCTCCTACGAGCAGTACTTC.